The clone carrying this TCR beta chain was seen only a few times. The antigen is not known. The data were obtained in a study of OX40 agonist ivuxolimab in advanced cancers. At cycle 4 day 1, cycle 7 day 1, and baseline, blood was sampled. Repertoires were generated with immunoSEQ multiplex PCR, while TCRdb's copy carries only in-frame clones and drops some. Among 80,000 to 100,000 clones listed, approximately 95% were seen once. Study-wide results and caveats: The authors also found low normalized T-cell clonal expansion in some nonresponders.

J was trimmed by 3 bases and V by 6 bases; bases with no gene match: 8. Germline CDR1 and CDR2: MGHDK and SYGVNS. The CDR3 extends over 15 amino acids. Specimen: CD4+ or CD8+ T cells sorted from blood, collected in a trial of the OX40 agonist ivuxolimab. The chain couples TRBV25-1 to TRBJ1-2; 9 bases match TRBD1. The receptor was derived from an adult with an advanced solid tumor such as melanoma, head and neck, liver or kidney cancer. The CDR3 here is CASRHPGQGDYGYTF. In DNA form, the CDR3 reads TGTGCCAGCAGGCACCCGGGACAGGGCGACTATGGCTACACCTTC.